This is a list of T cell receptor beta chains from one sample in a study of cytomegalovirus exposure and HLA in healthy donors. Profiled with immunoSEQ multiplex PCR; TCRdb holds only in-frame clones, not every one. The sample includes approximately 180,000 clones, about 90% of them seen just once. The material sequenced was PBMCs. These receptors all stem from a girl under three years old in good health and CMV-seronegative. The CDR3 runs from the conserved cysteine through the conserved F or W. The D gene is left open where the match is weak. For some rows the clone size is stated as once, few or many, or as a class when expanded; others skip it.

>TRBJ1-5|TRBV2|.|.
TGTGCCAGCAGTGAAAGTTGGCAGTCCCGTTCGACTGACGGCGCGCCCCAGCATTTT
CASSESWQSRSTDGAPQHF
>TRBJ2-7|TRBV10-3|.|.
TGTGCCATCAGTGACGGGGCCTACGAGCAGTACTTC
CAISDGAYEQYF
>TRBJ2-2|TRBV4-3|.|.
TGCGCCAGCAGCCCCAGGGGATTTGGCACCGGGGAGCTGTTTTTT
CASSPRGFGTGELFF
>TRBJ2-1|TRBV18|.|.
TGTGCCAGCTCACCACAATTCGTGGGGACTTATTACAATGAGCAGTTCTTC
CASSPQFVGTYYNEQFF
>TRBJ2-7|TRBV6-6|.|TRBD2
TGTGCCAGCAGTCAGAAAACTAGCGGCGAGCAGTACTTC
CASSQKTSGEQYF
>TRBJ1-1|TRBV30|.|TRBD1
TGTGCCTGGACGCGAGGGACAGGGAGATTAAGCTCTACTGAAGCTTTCTTT
CAWTRGTGRLSSTEAFF
>TRBJ2-7|TRBV9|.|TRBD2
TGTGCCAGCAGCGTAGAGGGTGGGAGGGCCTGGTACGAGCAGTACTTC
CASSVEGGRAWYEQYF
>TRBJ1-5|TRBV30|few|TRBD1
TGTGCCTGGAGTCAGGACAGGGGGGATCAGCCCCAGCATTTT
CAWSQDRGDQPQHF
>TRBJ2-1|TRBV18|.|TRBD1
TGTGCCAGCTCACCTAAACCGGGACAGGGGGCTGGTGAGCAGTTCTTC
CASSPKPGQGAGEQFF
>TRBJ1-3|TRBV4-1|.|.
TGCGCCAGCAGCCAAGTCCAAGGGGCTGGAAACACCATATATTTT
CASSQVQGAGNTIYF
>TRBJ2-3|TRBV7-9|.|.
TGTGCCACCAATCCGTGGGGCCCAGATACGCAGTATTTT
CATNPWGPDTQYF
>TRBJ2-7|TRBV30|.|.
TGTGCCTGGGGGTACCTGGGGGGATCCTACGAGCAGTACTTC
CAWGYLGGSYEQYF
>TRBJ1-6|TRBV9|once|.
TGTGCCAGCAGCGAGGTGGACAGACATAATTCACCCCTCCACTTT
CASSEVDRHNSPLHF
>TRBJ2-3|TRBV9|.|TRBD1
TGTGCCAGCAGCGTAGAGAAGGGGGCGGATACGCAGTATTTT
CASSVEKGADTQYF
>TRBJ1-2|TRBV6-6|once|.
TGTGCCCATTTGGGGGGGGGCCCTTATGGCTACACCTTC
CAHLGGGPYGYTF
>TRBJ2-7|TRBV20-1|few|.
TGCAGTGCTAGAGAACAGGGCGAGCAGTACTTC
CSAREQGEQYF
>TRBJ2-5|TRBV2|.|.
TGTGCCAGCAGCGAGGGGGACCAAGAGACCCAGTACTTC
CASSEGDQETQYF
>TRBJ2-5|TRBV11-2|.|.
TGTGCCAGCAGCCCCCGGTGGGGCGGGGAGCAGACCCAGTACTTC
CASSPRWGGEQTQYF
>TRBJ2-3|TRBV11-2|.|.
TGTGCCAGCAGGGGAGGGGGTAGCACAGATACGCAGTATTTT
CASRGGGSTDTQYF
>TRBJ2-7|TRBV5-1|.|TRBD1
TGCGCCAGCAGCCCGAGAGGACAGGGACGTAACGAGCAGTACTTC
CASSPRGQGRNEQYF
>TRBJ2-1|TRBV7-9|.|TRBD2
TGTGCCAGCAGCCCGGGGGGCAATGAGCAGTTCTTC
CASSPGGNEQFF
>TRBJ2-1|TRBV9|.|.
TGTGCCAGCAGCGTCGACAAATACAATGAGCAGTTCTTC
CASSVDKYNEQFF
>TRBJ1-2|TRBV7-9|.|.
TGTGCCAGCAGCCCAACAGGGACCTACTATGGCTACACCTTC
CASSPTGTYYGYTF
>TRBJ2-1|TRBV9|.|TRBD2
TGTGCCAGCAGCGTACGGCGGGGGGGCCTGAATGAGCAGTTCTTC
CASSVRRGGLNEQFF